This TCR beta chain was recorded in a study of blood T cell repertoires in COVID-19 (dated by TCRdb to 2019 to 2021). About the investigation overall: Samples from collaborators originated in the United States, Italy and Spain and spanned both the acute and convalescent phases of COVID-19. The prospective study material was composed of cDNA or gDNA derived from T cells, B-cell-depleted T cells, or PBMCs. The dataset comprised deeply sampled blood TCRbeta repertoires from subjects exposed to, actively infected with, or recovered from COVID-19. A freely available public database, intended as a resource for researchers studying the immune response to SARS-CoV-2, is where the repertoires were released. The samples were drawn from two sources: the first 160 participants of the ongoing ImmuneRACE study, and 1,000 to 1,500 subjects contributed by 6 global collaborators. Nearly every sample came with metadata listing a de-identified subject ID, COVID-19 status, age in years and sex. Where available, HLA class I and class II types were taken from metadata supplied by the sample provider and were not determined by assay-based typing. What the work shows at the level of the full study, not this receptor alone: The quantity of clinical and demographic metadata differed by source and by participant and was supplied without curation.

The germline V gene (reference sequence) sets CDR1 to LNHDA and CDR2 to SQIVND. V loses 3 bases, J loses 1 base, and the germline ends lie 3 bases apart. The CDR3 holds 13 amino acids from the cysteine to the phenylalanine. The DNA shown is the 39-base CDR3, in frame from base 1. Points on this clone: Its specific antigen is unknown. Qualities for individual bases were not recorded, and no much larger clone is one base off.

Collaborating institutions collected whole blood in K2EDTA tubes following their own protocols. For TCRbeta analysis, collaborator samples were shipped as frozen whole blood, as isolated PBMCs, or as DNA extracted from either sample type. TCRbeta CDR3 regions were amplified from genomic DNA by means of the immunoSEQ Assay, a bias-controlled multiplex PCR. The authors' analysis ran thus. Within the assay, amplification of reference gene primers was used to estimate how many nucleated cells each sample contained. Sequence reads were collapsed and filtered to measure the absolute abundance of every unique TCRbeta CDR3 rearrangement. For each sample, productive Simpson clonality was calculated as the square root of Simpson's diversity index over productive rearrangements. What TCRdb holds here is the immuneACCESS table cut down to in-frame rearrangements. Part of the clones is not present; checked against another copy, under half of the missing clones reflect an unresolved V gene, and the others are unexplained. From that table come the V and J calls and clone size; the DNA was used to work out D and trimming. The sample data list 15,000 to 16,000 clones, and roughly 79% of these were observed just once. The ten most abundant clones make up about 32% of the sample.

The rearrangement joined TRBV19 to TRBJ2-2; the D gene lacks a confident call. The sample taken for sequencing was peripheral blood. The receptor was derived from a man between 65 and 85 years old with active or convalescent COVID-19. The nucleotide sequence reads TGTGCCAGTAGTATCTGGAACACCGGGGAGCTGTTTTTT. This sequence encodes CASSIWNTGELFF. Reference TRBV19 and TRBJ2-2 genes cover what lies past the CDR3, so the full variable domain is DGGITQSPKYLFRKEGQNVTLSCEQNLNHDAMYWYRQDPGQGLRLIYYSQIVNDFQKGDIAEGYSVSREKKESFPLTVTSAQKNPTAFYLCASSIWNTGELFFGEGSRLTVL.